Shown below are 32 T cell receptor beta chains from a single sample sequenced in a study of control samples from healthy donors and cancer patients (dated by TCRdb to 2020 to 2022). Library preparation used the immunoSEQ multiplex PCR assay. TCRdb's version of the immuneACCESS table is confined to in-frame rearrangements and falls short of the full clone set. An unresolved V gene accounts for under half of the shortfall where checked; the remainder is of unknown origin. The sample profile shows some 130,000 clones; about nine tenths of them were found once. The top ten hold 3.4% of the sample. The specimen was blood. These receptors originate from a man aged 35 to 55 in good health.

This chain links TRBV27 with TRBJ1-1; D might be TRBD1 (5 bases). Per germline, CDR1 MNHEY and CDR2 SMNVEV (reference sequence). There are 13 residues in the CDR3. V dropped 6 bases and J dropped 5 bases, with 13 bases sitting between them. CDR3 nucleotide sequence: TGTGCCAGCAGCCTGGACGGGGGGACTGAAGCTTTCTTT. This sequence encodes CASSLDGGTEAFF.

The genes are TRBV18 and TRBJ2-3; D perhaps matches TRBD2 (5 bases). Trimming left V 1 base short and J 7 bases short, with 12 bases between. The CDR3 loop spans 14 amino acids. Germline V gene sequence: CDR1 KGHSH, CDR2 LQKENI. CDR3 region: CASSPREIDNTQYF. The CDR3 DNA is TGTGCCAGCTCACCACGGGAGATTGATAATACGCAGTATTTT.

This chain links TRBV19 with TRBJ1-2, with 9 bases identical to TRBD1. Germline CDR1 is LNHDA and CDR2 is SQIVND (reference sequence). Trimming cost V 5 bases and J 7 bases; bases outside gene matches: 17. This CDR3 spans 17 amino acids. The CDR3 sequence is CASSSPDRGWKVGGYTF. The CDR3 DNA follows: TGTGCCAGTAGTTCCCCGGACAGGGGCTGGAAGGTCGGTGGCTACACCTTC.

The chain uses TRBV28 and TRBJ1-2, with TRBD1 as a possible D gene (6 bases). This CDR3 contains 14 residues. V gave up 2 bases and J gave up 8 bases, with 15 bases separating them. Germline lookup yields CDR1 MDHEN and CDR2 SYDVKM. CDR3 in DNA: TGTGCCAGCAGTTTAAGGGACAATTTGGGAGGCTACACCTTC. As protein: CASSLRDNLGGYTF.

The CDR3 DNA follows: TGTGCCAGCAGACGGGGGGCAGGGAACTATGGCTACACCTTC. Translating gives CASRRGAGNYGYTF. The V call is TRBV5-6, the J call TRBJ1-2, with D perhaps matching TRBD1 (6 bases). Germline V CDR1 and CDR2: SGHDT, YYEEEE. The CDR3 is made up of 14 amino acids. Trimming took off 5 bases at V and 2 bases at J, with 13 bases between the two ends.

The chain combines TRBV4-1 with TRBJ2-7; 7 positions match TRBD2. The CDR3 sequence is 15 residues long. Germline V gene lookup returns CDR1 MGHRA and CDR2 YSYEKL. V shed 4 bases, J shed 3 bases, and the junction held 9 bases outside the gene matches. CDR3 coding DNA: TGCGCCAGCAGCCCACAGCGGGGAGGCCTCTACGAGCAGTACTTC. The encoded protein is CASSPQRGGLYEQYF.

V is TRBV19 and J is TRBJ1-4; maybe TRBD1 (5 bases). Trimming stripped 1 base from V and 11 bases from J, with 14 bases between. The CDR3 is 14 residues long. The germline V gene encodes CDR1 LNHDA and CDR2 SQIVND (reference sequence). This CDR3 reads CASSIATVRGKLFF. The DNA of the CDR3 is TGTGCCAGTAGTATAGCCACCGTTCGGGGGAAACTGTTTTTT.

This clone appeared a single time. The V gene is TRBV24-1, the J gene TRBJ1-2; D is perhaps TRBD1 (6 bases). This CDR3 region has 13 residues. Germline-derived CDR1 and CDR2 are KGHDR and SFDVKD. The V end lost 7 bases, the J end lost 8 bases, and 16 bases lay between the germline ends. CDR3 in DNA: TGTGCCACCAGCCGAGGGGGTAGCGAGGGCTACACCTTC. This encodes CATSRGGSEGYTF.

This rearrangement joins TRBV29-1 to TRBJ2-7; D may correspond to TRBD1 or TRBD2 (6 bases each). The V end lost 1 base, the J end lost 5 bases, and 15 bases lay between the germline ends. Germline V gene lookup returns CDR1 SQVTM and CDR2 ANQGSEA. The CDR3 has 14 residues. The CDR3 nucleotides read TGCAGCGTTGAAGGCCCTCCCGGGGGCCACGAGCAGTACTTC. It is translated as CSVEGPPGGHEQYF.

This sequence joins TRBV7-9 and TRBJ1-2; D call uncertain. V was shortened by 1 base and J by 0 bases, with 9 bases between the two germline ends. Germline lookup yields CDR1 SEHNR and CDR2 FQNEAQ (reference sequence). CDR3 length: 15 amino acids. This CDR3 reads CASSLGGLANYGYTF. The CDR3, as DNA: TGTGCCAGCAGCTTAGGAGGGCTGGCTAACTATGGCTACACCTTC.

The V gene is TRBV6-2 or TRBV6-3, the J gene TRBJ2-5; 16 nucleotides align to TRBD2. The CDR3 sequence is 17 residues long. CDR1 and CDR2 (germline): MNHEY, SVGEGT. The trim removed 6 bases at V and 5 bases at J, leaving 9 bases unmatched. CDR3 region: CASSPGLAGGPRETQYF. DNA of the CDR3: TGTGCCAGCAGCCCGGGACTAGCGGGGGGGCCACGGGAGACCCAGTACTTC.

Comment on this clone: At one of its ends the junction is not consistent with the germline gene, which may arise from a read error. In DNA form, the CDR3 reads TGTGCCAGCAGCATAGCGGGGGGCGGCTACAATGAGCAGTTCTTC. The encoded protein is CASSIAGGGYNEQFF. The chain couples TRBV7-9 to TRBJ2-1; TRBD2 matches 10 bases. Germline CDR1 is SEHNR and CDR2 is FQNEAQ (reference sequence). This CDR3 has 15 residues. Full variable domain (remainder filled in from reference TRBV7-9 and TRBJ2-1): DTGVSQNPRHKITKRGQNVTFRCDPISEHNRLYWYRQTLGQGPEFLTYFQNEAQLEKSRLLSDRFSAERPKGSFSTLEIQRTEQGDSAMYLCASSIAGGGYNEQFFGPGTRLTVL.

Written as DNA, the CDR3 is TGTGCCAGCAGCGTAGGAGCGGGGACCACAGATACGCAGTATTTT. This translates into CASSVGAGTTDTQYF. The chain has TRBV9 and TRBJ2-3; TRBD2 agrees at 7 bases. Germline V lookup: CDR1 SGDLS, CDR2 YYNGEE. The CDR3 totals 15 residues. The V gene end was trimmed by 0 bases and the J gene end by 2 bases; junction bases not matched to a gene: 3.

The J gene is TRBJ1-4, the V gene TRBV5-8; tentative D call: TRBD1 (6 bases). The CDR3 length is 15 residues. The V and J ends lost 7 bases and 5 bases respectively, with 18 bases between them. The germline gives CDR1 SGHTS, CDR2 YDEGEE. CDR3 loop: CASAVKQGGNEKLFF. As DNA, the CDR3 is TGTGCCAGCGCTGTCAAACAGGGAGGAAATGAAAAACTGTTTTTT.

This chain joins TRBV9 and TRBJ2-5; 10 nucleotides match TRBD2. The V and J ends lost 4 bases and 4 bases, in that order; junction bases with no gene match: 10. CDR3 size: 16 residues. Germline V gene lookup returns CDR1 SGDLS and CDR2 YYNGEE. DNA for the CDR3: TGTGCCAGCAGCCCCCCCCGGCTAGCGGGGGTAGAGACCCAGTACTTC. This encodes CASSPPRLAGVETQYF.

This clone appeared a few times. Written as DNA, the CDR3 is TGTGCCAGCAGCCTAGGGACAGGGCTTGAGGAAAAACTGTTTTTT. As protein: CASSLGTGLEEKLFF. The rearrangement links TRBV7-2 to TRBJ1-4; 9 bases are shared with TRBD1. Per germline, CDR1 SGHTA and CDR2 FQGNSA. The CDR3 is 15 amino acids. The junction had 9 bases not matched to a gene; V was cut back by 5 bases and J by 8 bases.

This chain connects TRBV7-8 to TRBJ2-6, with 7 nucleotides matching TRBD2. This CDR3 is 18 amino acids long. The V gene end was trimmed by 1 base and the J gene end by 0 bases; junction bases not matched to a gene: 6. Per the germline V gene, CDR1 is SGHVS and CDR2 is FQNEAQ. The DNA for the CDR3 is TGTGCCAGCAGCTTAGTAGGACTAGATTTCTCTGGGGCCAACGTCCTGACTTTC. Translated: CASSLVGLDFSGANVLTF.

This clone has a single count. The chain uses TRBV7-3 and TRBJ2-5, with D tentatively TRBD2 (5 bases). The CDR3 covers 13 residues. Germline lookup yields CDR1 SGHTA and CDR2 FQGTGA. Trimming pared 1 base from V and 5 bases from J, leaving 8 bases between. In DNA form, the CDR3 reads TGTGCCAGCAGCTTAAGTTCGGGGGAGACCCAGTACTTC. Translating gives CASSLSSGETQYF.

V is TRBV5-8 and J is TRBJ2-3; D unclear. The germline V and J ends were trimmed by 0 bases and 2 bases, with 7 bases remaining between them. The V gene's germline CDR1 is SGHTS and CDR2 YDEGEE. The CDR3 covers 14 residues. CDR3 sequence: CASSLVALTDTQYF. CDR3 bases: TGTGCCAGCAGCTTGGTAGCACTCACAGATACGCAGTATTTT. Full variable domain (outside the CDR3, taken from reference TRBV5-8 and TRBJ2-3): EAGVTQSPTHLIKTRGQQATLRCSPISGHTSVYWYQQALGLGLQFLLWYDEGEERNRGNFPPRFSGRQFPNYSSELNVNALELEDSALYLCASSLVALTDTQYFGPGTRLTVL.

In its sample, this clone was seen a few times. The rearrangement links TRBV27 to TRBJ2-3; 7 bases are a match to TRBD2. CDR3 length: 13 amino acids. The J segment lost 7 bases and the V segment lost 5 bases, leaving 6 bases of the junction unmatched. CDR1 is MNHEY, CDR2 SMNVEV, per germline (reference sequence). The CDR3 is CASSPERGNTQYF. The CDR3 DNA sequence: TGTGCCAGCAGTCCCGAGCGGGGAAATACGCAGTATTTT.

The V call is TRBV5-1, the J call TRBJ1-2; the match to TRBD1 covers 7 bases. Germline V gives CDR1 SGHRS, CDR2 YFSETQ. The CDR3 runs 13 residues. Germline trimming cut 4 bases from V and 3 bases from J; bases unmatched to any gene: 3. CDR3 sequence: CASSPGQYYGYTF. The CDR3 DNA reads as TGCGCCAGCAGCCCGGGACAGTACTATGGCTACACCTTC.

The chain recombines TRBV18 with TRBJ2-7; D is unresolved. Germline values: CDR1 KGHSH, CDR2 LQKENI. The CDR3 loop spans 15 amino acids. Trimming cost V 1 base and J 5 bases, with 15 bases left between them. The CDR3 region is CASSPLERSGHEQYF. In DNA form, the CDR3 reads TGTGCCAGCTCACCACTAGAAAGGTCCGGGCACGAGCAGTACTTC.

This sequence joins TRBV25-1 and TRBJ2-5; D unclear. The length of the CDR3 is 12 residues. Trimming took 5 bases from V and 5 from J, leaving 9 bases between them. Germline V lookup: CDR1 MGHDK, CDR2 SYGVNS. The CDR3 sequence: CASSNMGETQYF. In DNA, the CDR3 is TGTGCCAGCAGTAATATGGGGGAGACCCAGTACTTC.

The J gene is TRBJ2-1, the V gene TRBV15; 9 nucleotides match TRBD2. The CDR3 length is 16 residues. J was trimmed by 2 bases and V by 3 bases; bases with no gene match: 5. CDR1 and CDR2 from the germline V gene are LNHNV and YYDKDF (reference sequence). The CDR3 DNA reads TGTGCCACCAGCAGGCTAGCGGGGCCCCCCTACAATGAGCAGTTCTTC. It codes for CATSRLAGPPYNEQFF.

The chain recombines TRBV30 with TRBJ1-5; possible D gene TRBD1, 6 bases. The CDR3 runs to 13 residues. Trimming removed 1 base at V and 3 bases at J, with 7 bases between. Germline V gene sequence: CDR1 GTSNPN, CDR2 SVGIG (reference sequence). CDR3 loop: CAWSGQDNQPQHF. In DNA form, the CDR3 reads TGTGCCTGGAGTGGACAGGACAATCAGCCCCAGCATTTT.

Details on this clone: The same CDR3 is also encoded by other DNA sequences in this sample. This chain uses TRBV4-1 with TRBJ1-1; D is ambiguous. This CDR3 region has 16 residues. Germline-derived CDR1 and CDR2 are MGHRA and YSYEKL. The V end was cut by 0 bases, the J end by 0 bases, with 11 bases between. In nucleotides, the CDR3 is TGCGCCAGCAGCCAAGATCGAATAGCACTGAACACTGAAGCTTTCTTT. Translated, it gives CASSQDRIALNTEAFF.

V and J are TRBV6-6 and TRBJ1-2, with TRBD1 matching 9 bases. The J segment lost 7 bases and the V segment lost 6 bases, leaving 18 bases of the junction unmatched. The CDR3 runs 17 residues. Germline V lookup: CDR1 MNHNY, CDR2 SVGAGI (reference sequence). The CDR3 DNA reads TGTGCCAGCAGCCGAACAGGGGGCGCATTTCAGTTGGGTGGCTACACCTTC. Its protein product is CASSRTGGAFQLGGYTF.

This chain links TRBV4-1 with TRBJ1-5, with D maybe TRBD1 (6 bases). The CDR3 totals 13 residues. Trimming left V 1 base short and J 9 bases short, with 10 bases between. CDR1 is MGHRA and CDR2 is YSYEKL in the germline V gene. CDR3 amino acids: CASSQVQGVPQHF. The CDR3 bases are TGCGCCAGCAGCCAAGTACAGGGAGTGCCCCAGCATTTT.

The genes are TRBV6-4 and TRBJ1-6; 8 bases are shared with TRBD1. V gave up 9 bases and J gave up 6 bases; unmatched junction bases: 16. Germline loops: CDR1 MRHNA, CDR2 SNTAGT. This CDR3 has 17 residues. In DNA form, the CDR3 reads TGTGCCAGTCCCCGGGACAGGTTGTGGGGGGCTAATTCACCCCTCCACTTT. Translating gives CASPRDRLWGANSPLHF.

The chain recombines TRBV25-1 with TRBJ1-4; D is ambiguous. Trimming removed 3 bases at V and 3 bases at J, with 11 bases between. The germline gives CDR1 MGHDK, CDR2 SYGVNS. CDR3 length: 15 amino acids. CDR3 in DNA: TGTGCCAGCAGTGACCCTCGGAAGGCTAATGAAAAACTGTTTTTT. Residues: CASSDPRKANEKLFF.

DNA of the CDR3: TGTGCCAGCAGCGATACAGATACGCAGTATTTT. Protein: CASSDTDTQYF. The chain links TRBV6-2 or TRBV6-3 to TRBJ2-3, with D unclear. The V gene's germline CDR1 is MNHEY and CDR2 SVGEGT. CDR3 length: 11 amino acids. V lost 6 bases, J lost 3 bases, and 4 bases lay in between.

The CDR3 loop reads CASSFGSGDTQYF. The DNA for the CDR3 is TGTGCCAGCAGCTTCGGTAGCGGGGATACGCAGTATTTT. The rearrangement uses TRBV7-3 and TRBJ2-3, with 7 bases matching TRBD2. The V segment lost 3 bases and the J segment 6 bases; nucleotides outside the gene matches: 3. CDR3 length: 13 residues. Germline V CDR1 and CDR2: SGHTA, FQGTGA.